The rows below give T cell receptor beta chains drawn from one sample of a study of cytomegalovirus exposure and HLA in healthy donors. Measured with immunoSEQ multiplex PCR; TCRdb has only the in-frame clones, and not every one. This table holds 100,000 to 150,000 clones, over 70% found once. Sequencing was performed on PBMCs. These receptors were obtained from a man in his forties in good health and CMV-seropositive. CDR3s include the opening cysteine and the closing phenylalanine or tryptophan. A D gene is named only where the DNA matches it firmly. Not every row has a clone size; where given, it reads once, few, many or a size class.

CDR3,DNA,size,D,J,V
CASSLGATDTQYF,TGTGCTAGCAGCTTAGGGGCCACAGATACGCAGTATTTT,-,-,TRBJ2-3,TRBV7-7
CSVKEQGNEQYF,TGCAGCGTGAAGGAACAGGGGAACGAGCAGTACTTC,-,TRBD1,TRBJ2-7,TRBV29-1
CASSVGQASSYGYTF,TGTGCCAGCAGTGTAGGACAGGCGAGCTCCTATGGCTACACCTTC,-,TRBD1,TRBJ1-2,TRBV6-1
CASSFGQTYEQYF,TGTGCCAGCAGCTTCGGACAAACCTACGAGCAGTACTTC,-,-,TRBJ2-7,TRBV7-2
CASSSGTGLHEQYF,TGTGCCAGCAGCTCCGGGACAGGGTTACACGAGCAGTACTTC,-,TRBD1,TRBJ2-7,TRBV28
CAWSTGTMSNQPQHF,TGTGCCTGGTCCACCGGGACAATGAGCAATCAGCCCCAGCATTTT,-,-,TRBJ1-5,TRBV30
CASSLSLAGGYNEQFF,TGCGCCAGCAGCTTGTCCCTAGCGGGAGGCTACAATGAGCAGTTCTTC,-,TRBD2,TRBJ2-1,TRBV5-1
CARSLNSSGTGNQPQHF,TGTGCCAGAAGCTTGAATAGTAGTGGGACAGGGAATCAGCCCCAGCATTTT,-,TRBD1,TRBJ1-5,TRBV5-3
CASSRSGQGHEQYF,TGTGCCAGTAGTCGGTCCGGACAGGGTCACGAGCAGTACTTC,once,TRBD1,TRBJ2-7,TRBV19
CASSLGSSGANVLTF,TGTGCCAGCAGTTTGGGCTCTTCTGGGGCCAACGTCCTGACTTTC,-,-,TRBJ2-6,TRBV28
CASSARSGGSTGELFF,TGTGCCAGCAGCGCCCGCAGCGGGGGGTCCACCGGGGAGCTGTTTTTT,-,TRBD2,TRBJ2-2,TRBV5-4
CASHGQGTTNEKLFF,TGTGCTAGTCACGGACAGGGGACGACTAATGAAAAACTGTTTTTT,-,TRBD1,TRBJ1-4,TRBV12-5
CASSLEPSGNTIYF,TGTGCCAGCAGCTTAGAGCCCTCTGGAAACACCATATATTTT,-,-,TRBJ1-3,TRBV13
CASSGGTPSLSGANVLTF,TGTGCCAGCAGCGGAGGGACTCCCTCTCTCTCTGGGGCCAACGTCCTGACTTTC,-,-,TRBJ2-6,TRBV9
CASREWGVANEKLFF,TGTGCCAGCCGCGAATGGGGGGTGGCTAATGAAAAACTGTTTTTT,-,-,TRBJ1-4,TRBV5-6
CASSPSSDSYEQYF,TGTGCCAGCAGTCCCTCCAGCGACTCCTACGAGCAGTACTTC,-,-,TRBJ2-7,TRBV7-2
CASSFRDEQYF,TGTGCCAGCAGTTTTCGCGACGAGCAGTACTTC,few,-,TRBJ2-7,TRBV28
CASSLRTGRADEQFF,TGTGCCAGCAGTCTTCGGACAGGGAGGGCCGATGAGCAGTTCTTC,few,-,TRBJ2-1,TRBV6-5
CASRTGTGSEKLFF,TGTGCCAGCAGAACCGGGACAGGCAGTGAAAAACTGTTTTTT,-,TRBD1,TRBJ1-4,TRBV7-9
CASSIKSGSTGANVLTF,TGTGCCAGTAGTATAAAAAGCGGGAGTACTGGGGCCAACGTCCTGACTTTC,few,TRBD2,TRBJ2-6,TRBV19
CASTETSGGSYEQYF,TGTGCCAGTACCGAGACTAGCGGGGGCTCCTACGAGCAGTACTTC,-,TRBD2,TRBJ2-7,TRBV19
CASSSRAGGNTEAFF,TGTGCCAGCTCATCGCGGGCCGGTGGGAACACTGAAGCTTTCTTT,-,-,TRBJ1-1,TRBV18
CASSPRQGEGQPQHF,TGTGCCAGCAGCCCCCGACAGGGGGAGGGTCAGCCCCAGCATTTT,once,TRBD1,TRBJ1-5,TRBV7-2
CASGPYFNEQFF,TGTGCTAGTGGTCCATACTTCAATGAGCAGTTCTTC,-,-,TRBJ2-1,TRBV12-5
CASSVSRGTDTQYF,TGTGCCAGCAGTGTTTCGCGGGGAACGGATACGCAGTATTTT,few,-,TRBJ2-3,TRBV2
CASRGTGSAKNIQYF,TGTGCCAGCAGGGGGACAGGGTCAGCCAAAAACATTCAGTACTTC,-,TRBD1,TRBJ2-4,TRBV28
CASSLAGTSESSYNEQFF,TGTGCCAGCAGCTTAGCCGGGACTAGCGAAAGCTCCTACAATGAGCAGTTCTTC,few,TRBD2,TRBJ2-1,TRBV11-3
CASRGGYEQYF,TGTGCCAGCAGAGGAGGCTACGAGCAGTACTTC,-,-,TRBJ2-7,TRBV6-5
CASSSGTVNQETQYF,TGTGCCAGCAGTTCCGGGACAGTTAACCAAGAGACCCAGTACTTC,-,TRBD1,TRBJ2-5,TRBV6-4
CASSVTGFTNEKLFF,TGTGCCAGCAGCGTCACAGGGTTCACTAATGAAAAACTGTTTTTT,-,-,TRBJ1-4,TRBV9
CASRRHGGDQETQYF,TGTGCCAGCAGACGCCATGGAGGCGATCAAGAGACCCAGTACTTC,few,-,TRBJ2-5,TRBV6-5